A selection of T cell receptor beta chains follows, all from one sample in a study of T cell responses to AZD1222 COVID-19 vaccine. Here immunoSEQ multiplex PCR was the method, and the copy in TCRdb shows in-frame clones only, minus some. The sample records approximately 130,000 clones, roughly 93% being singletons. The source was peripheral blood, collected on day 0 of AZD1222 vaccination. The source of these receptors is an adult in good health. Each CDR3 is given with its conserved first and last residue. Each record gives: CDR3 length, D gene, clone size, V gene, J gene, CDR3 protein, CDR3 DNA. The D gene is left open where the match is weak. Rows may omit the clone size; those that give it use once, few, many or a size class.

cdr3_length: 16
d_call: TRBD1
clone_size: -
v_call: TRBV28
j_call: TRBJ1-3
cdr3_aa: CASSLGQPFSGNTIYF
cdr3_nt: TGTGCCAGCAGCCTGGGACAGCCCTTCTCTGGAAACACCATATATTTT

cdr3_length: 14
d_call: -
clone_size: -
v_call: TRBV5-6
j_call: TRBJ2-7
cdr3_aa: CASQPRRDPYEQYF
cdr3_nt: TGTGCCAGCCAACCACGGCGGGATCCCTACGAGCAGTACTTC

cdr3_length: 12
d_call: TRBD1
clone_size: -
v_call: TRBV10-3
j_call: TRBJ1-4
cdr3_aa: CAIQGAGEKLFF
cdr3_nt: TGTGCCATCCAGGGGGCAGGGGAAAAACTGTTTTTT

cdr3_length: 16
d_call: -
clone_size: -
v_call: TRBV9
j_call: TRBJ2-5
cdr3_aa: CASSVGGSPRQETQYF
cdr3_nt: TGTGCCAGCAGCGTAGGGGGCTCTCCTCGACAAGAGACCCAGTACTTC

cdr3_length: 13
d_call: -
clone_size: -
v_call: TRBV19
j_call: TRBJ1-5
cdr3_aa: CASSMDDNQPQHF
cdr3_nt: TGTGCCAGTAGTATGGATGACAATCAGCCCCAGCATTTT

cdr3_length: 12
d_call: -
clone_size: -
v_call: TRBV19
j_call: TRBJ1-1
cdr3_aa: CASSWMGTEAFF
cdr3_nt: TGTGCCAGTAGCTGGATGGGGACTGAAGCTTTCTTT

cdr3_length: 15
d_call: TRBD2
clone_size: -
v_call: TRBV18
j_call: TRBJ2-7
cdr3_aa: CASSPLGSGSYEQYF
cdr3_nt: TGTGCCAGCTCACCACTGGGTAGCGGGAGCTACGAGCAGTACTTC

cdr3_length: 17
d_call: TRBD1
clone_size: few
v_call: TRBV6-1
j_call: TRBJ1-1
cdr3_aa: CASSARQGGTVNTEAFF
cdr3_nt: TGTGCCAGCAGTGCCCGACAGGGAGGGACGGTGAACACTGAAGCTTTCTTT

cdr3_length: 13
d_call: -
clone_size: -
v_call: TRBV27
j_call: TRBJ1-1
cdr3_aa: CASSYTGSAEAFF
cdr3_nt: TGTGCCAGCAGCTACACAGGGAGCGCTGAAGCTTTCTTT

cdr3_length: 16
d_call: -
clone_size: -
v_call: TRBV18
j_call: TRBJ1-1
cdr3_aa: CASSPSLESGNTEAFF
cdr3_nt: TGTGCCAGCTCACCATCGCTGGAGTCGGGGAACACTGAAGCTTTCTTT

cdr3_length: 16
d_call: TRBD1
clone_size: -
v_call: TRBV6-5
j_call: TRBJ1-3
cdr3_aa: CASSYAGQGAGNTIYF
cdr3_nt: TGTGCCAGCAGTTACGCGGGACAGGGAGCCGGAAACACCATATATTTT

cdr3_length: 15
d_call: -
clone_size: -
v_call: TRBV4-3
j_call: TRBJ1-2
cdr3_aa: CASSQDGRYSYGYTF
cdr3_nt: TGCGCCAGCAGCCAAGACGGCAGGTATAGCTATGGCTACACCTTC

cdr3_length: 16
d_call: TRBD2
clone_size: -
v_call: TRBV5-4
j_call: TRBJ2-3
cdr3_aa: CASSLGLAGVRDTQYF
cdr3_nt: TGTGCCAGCAGCCTCGGACTAGCGGGAGTACGAGATACGCAGTATTTT

cdr3_length: 12
d_call: -
clone_size: -
v_call: TRBV27
j_call: TRBJ2-1
cdr3_aa: CASRLSNNEQFF
cdr3_nt: TGTGCCAGCAGGCTATCGAACAATGAGCAGTTCTTC

cdr3_length: 12
d_call: -
clone_size: -
v_call: TRBV28
j_call: TRBJ1-5
cdr3_aa: CASSLWSGASYF
cdr3_nt: TGTGCCAGCAGTTTATGGTCGGGGGCCTCCTATTTT

cdr3_length: 16
d_call: -
clone_size: -
v_call: TRBV5-5
j_call: TRBJ2-1
cdr3_aa: CASSFAPGSSYNEQFF
cdr3_nt: TGTGCCAGCAGCTTTGCGCCCGGGAGCTCCTACAATGAGCAGTTCTTC

cdr3_length: 11
d_call: -
clone_size: -
v_call: TRBV3-1/TRBV3-2
j_call: TRBJ1-3
cdr3_aa: CASSRVDTIYF
cdr3_nt: TGTGCCAGCAGTCGCGTGGACACCATATATTTT

cdr3_length: 18
d_call: TRBD2
clone_size: -
v_call: TRBV4-3
j_call: TRBJ2-5
cdr3_aa: CASSQDRGIAGVQETQYF
cdr3_nt: TGCGCCAGCAGCCAAGATAGGGGAATAGCGGGAGTCCAAGAGACCCAGTACTTC

cdr3_length: 16
d_call: -
clone_size: -
v_call: TRBV30
j_call: TRBJ2-3
cdr3_aa: CAWGSSRAASTDTQYF
cdr3_nt: TGTGCCTGGGGATCTTCCAGGGCTGCTAGCACAGATACGCAGTATTTT

cdr3_length: 12
d_call: -
clone_size: -
v_call: TRBV28
j_call: TRBJ1-2
cdr3_aa: CASSSTLYGYTF
cdr3_nt: TGTGCCAGCAGCTCAACACTCTATGGCTACACCTTC

cdr3_length: 15
d_call: TRBD1
clone_size: -
v_call: TRBV5-1
j_call: TRBJ1-6
cdr3_aa: CASSYGDRGHSPLHF
cdr3_nt: TGCGCCAGCAGCTACGGGGACAGGGGCCATTCACCCCTCCACTTT

cdr3_length: 11
d_call: -
clone_size: -
v_call: TRBV6-6
j_call: TRBJ2-7
cdr3_aa: CASSYLGLKYF
cdr3_nt: TGTGCCAGCAGTTATTTGGGACTGAAGTACTTC

cdr3_length: 15
d_call: -
clone_size: -
v_call: TRBV7-9
j_call: TRBJ2-7
cdr3_aa: CASSHGGTQSLGRYF
cdr3_nt: TGTGCCAGCAGCCACGGCGGGACCCAATCGCTAGGGAGGTACTTC

cdr3_length: 11
d_call: -
clone_size: -
v_call: TRBV3-1/TRBV3-2
j_call: TRBJ1-1
cdr3_aa: CASSQADEAFF
cdr3_nt: TGTGCCAGCAGCCAAGCAGATGAAGCTTTCTTT

cdr3_length: 16
d_call: TRBD1
clone_size: -
v_call: TRBV24-1
j_call: TRBJ1-5
cdr3_aa: CATSDRDRGINQPQHF
cdr3_nt: TGTGCCACCAGTGACCGGGACAGGGGAATTAATCAGCCCCAGCATTTT

cdr3_length: 16
d_call: TRBD2
clone_size: -
v_call: TRBV7-9
j_call: TRBJ2-2
cdr3_aa: CASSPGGGSWTGELFF
cdr3_nt: TGTGCCAGCAGCCCCGGGGGGGGGTCGTGGACCGGGGAGCTGTTTTTT

cdr3_length: 15
d_call: -
clone_size: -
v_call: TRBV5-8
j_call: TRBJ1-5
cdr3_aa: CASSLDIRGTQPQHF
cdr3_nt: TGTGCCAGCAGCTTGGACATTAGGGGTACTCAGCCCCAGCATTTT

cdr3_length: 11
d_call: -
clone_size: -
v_call: TRBV20-1
j_call: TRBJ1-1
cdr3_aa: CSARTHTEAFF
cdr3_nt: TGCAGTGCTAGAACACACACTGAAGCTTTCTTT

cdr3_length: 16
d_call: TRBD1
clone_size: -
v_call: TRBV10-3
j_call: TRBJ1-5
cdr3_aa: CAISDQDRGNNQPQHF
cdr3_nt: TGTGCCATCAGTGATCAGGACAGGGGTAACAATCAGCCCCAGCATTTT

cdr3_length: 15
d_call: TRBD2
clone_size: -
v_call: TRBV15
j_call: TRBJ2-7
cdr3_aa: CATSLLAASSYEQYF
cdr3_nt: TGTGCCACCAGCCTACTAGCGGCAAGCTCCTACGAGCAGTACTTC

cdr3_length: 19
d_call: TRBD2
clone_size: -
v_call: TRBV10-3
j_call: TRBJ2-2
cdr3_aa: CAISGGGTSGSRSAGELFF
cdr3_nt: TGTGCCATCAGTGGGGGAGGGACTAGCGGGAGTCGATCGGCCGGGGAGCTGTTTTTT

cdr3_length: 13
d_call: -
clone_size: -
v_call: TRBV3-1/TRBV3-2
j_call: TRBJ2-7
cdr3_aa: CASSTAWGNEQYF
cdr3_nt: TGTGCCAGCAGCACAGCGTGGGGTAACGAGCAGTACTTC

cdr3_length: 16
d_call: -
clone_size: -
v_call: TRBV9
j_call: TRBJ2-2
cdr3_aa: CASSVNAGGNTGELFF
cdr3_nt: TGTGCCAGCAGCGTAAATGCCGGGGGGAACACCGGGGAGCTGTTTTTT

cdr3_length: 14
d_call: -
clone_size: -
v_call: TRBV5-1
j_call: TRBJ2-1
cdr3_aa: CASSSRGLFDEQFF
cdr3_nt: TGCGCCAGCAGCTCCAGGGGTTTGTTCGATGAGCAGTTCTTC

cdr3_length: 15
d_call: TRBD1
clone_size: -
v_call: TRBV5-1
j_call: TRBJ1-2
cdr3_aa: CASSLGGTGSYGYTF
cdr3_nt: TGCGCCAGCAGCTTGGGGGGGACAGGAAGCTATGGCTACACCTTC

cdr3_length: 13
d_call: -
clone_size: -
v_call: TRBV2
j_call: TRBJ1-1
cdr3_aa: CASTPGPQAAAFF
cdr3_nt: TGTGCCAGCACTCCGGGACCACAAGCGGCAGCTTTCTTT

cdr3_length: 14
d_call: TRBD1
clone_size: -
v_call: TRBV10-3
j_call: TRBJ1-1
cdr3_aa: CAIKTGGVGTEAFF
cdr3_nt: TGTGCCATCAAAACAGGGGGCGTTGGCACTGAAGCTTTCTTT

cdr3_length: 19
d_call: -
clone_size: -
v_call: TRBV4-1
j_call: TRBJ2-2
cdr3_aa: CASSQEMIARGQNTGELFF
cdr3_nt: TGCGCCAGCAGCCAAGAGATGATAGCTAGGGGACAAAACACCGGGGAGCTGTTTTTT

cdr3_length: 14
d_call: TRBD1
clone_size: once
v_call: TRBV28
j_call: TRBJ1-1
cdr3_aa: CASSEQGALTEAFF
cdr3_nt: TGTGCCAGCAGCGAACAGGGGGCCCTCACTGAAGCTTTCTTT

cdr3_length: 12
d_call: -
clone_size: -
v_call: TRBV28
j_call: TRBJ1-5
cdr3_aa: CITEGGNQPQHF
cdr3_nt: TGTATCACGGAGGGTGGCAATCAGCCCCAGCATTTT

cdr3_length: 14
d_call: -
clone_size: once
v_call: TRBV27
j_call: TRBJ1-2
cdr3_aa: CASSQGTRGYGYTF
cdr3_nt: TGTGCCAGCAGCCAGGGCACCAGGGGCTATGGCTACACCTTC

cdr3_length: 15
d_call: -
clone_size: -
v_call: TRBV27
j_call: TRBJ1-1
cdr3_aa: CASSERGYLNTEAFF
cdr3_nt: TGTGCCAGCAGCGAAAGGGGGTATTTGAACACTGAAGCTTTCTTT

cdr3_length: 16
d_call: TRBD1
clone_size: -
v_call: TRBV4-1
j_call: TRBJ2-2
cdr3_aa: CASKAPGTDRAGELFF
cdr3_nt: TGCGCCAGCAAGGCCCCCGGGACCGACAGGGCCGGGGAGCTGTTTTTT

cdr3_length: 14
d_call: -
clone_size: -
v_call: TRBV6-8
j_call: TRBJ1-5
cdr3_aa: CASSYGSSNQPQHF
cdr3_nt: TGTGCCAGCAGTTATGGGTCTTCAAATCAGCCCCAGCATTTT

cdr3_length: 13
d_call: -
clone_size: -
v_call: TRBV30
j_call: TRBJ2-1
cdr3_aa: CAWTGPPGDEQFF
cdr3_nt: TGTGCCTGGACCGGACCTCCTGGGGATGAGCAGTTCTTC

cdr3_length: 14
d_call: -
clone_size: once
v_call: TRBV3-1/TRBV3-2
j_call: TRBJ2-1
cdr3_aa: CASSQDLGGNEQFF
cdr3_nt: TGTGCCAGCAGCCAAGATTTGGGGGGCAATGAGCAGTTCTTC

cdr3_length: 13
d_call: -
clone_size: -
v_call: TRBV5-1
j_call: TRBJ2-3
cdr3_aa: CASSLDQADTQYF
cdr3_nt: TGCGCCAGCAGCTTGGATCAGGCGGATACGCAGTATTTT

cdr3_length: 13
d_call: -
clone_size: -
v_call: TRBV2
j_call: TRBJ1-2
cdr3_aa: CASSPGTSRGYTF
cdr3_nt: TGTGCCAGCAGTCCCGGGACTTCCAGGGGCTACACCTTC

cdr3_length: 12
d_call: -
clone_size: -
v_call: TRBV7-9
j_call: TRBJ1-1
cdr3_aa: CASSSVGTEAFF
cdr3_nt: TGTGCCAGCAGCTCCGTGGGGACTGAAGCTTTCTTT

cdr3_length: 13
d_call: -
clone_size: -
v_call: TRBV3-1/TRBV3-2
j_call: TRBJ1-1
cdr3_aa: CASSQVTDYQAFF
cdr3_nt: TGTGCCAGCAGCCAAGTTACCGACTACCAAGCTTTCTTT

cdr3_length: 13
d_call: -
clone_size: -
v_call: TRBV10-3
j_call: TRBJ1-5
cdr3_aa: CAIRGGPDQPQHF
cdr3_nt: TGTGCCATCAGGGGCGGCCCGGATCAGCCCCAGCATTTT

cdr3_length: 15
d_call: -
clone_size: once
v_call: TRBV7-9
j_call: TRBJ1-2
cdr3_aa: CASSRTRGPNYGYTF
cdr3_nt: TGTGCCAGCAGCCGCACACGGGGCCCAAACTATGGCTACACCTTC

cdr3_length: 17
d_call: TRBD1
clone_size: -
v_call: TRBV2
j_call: TRBJ1-2
cdr3_aa: CASRDPVTGGRLHGYTF
cdr3_nt: TGTGCCAGCAGGGACCCGGTAACAGGGGGTCGGCTTCATGGCTACACCTTC

cdr3_length: 16
d_call: TRBD1
clone_size: -
v_call: TRBV28
j_call: TRBJ2-7
cdr3_aa: CASRGGTGGQPYEQYF
cdr3_nt: TGTGCCAGCAGGGGGGGGACAGGGGGACAGCCCTACGAGCAGTACTTC

cdr3_length: 12
d_call: -
clone_size: once
v_call: TRBV27
j_call: TRBJ1-6
cdr3_aa: CASSLPNSPLHF
cdr3_nt: TGTGCCAGCAGTTTACCAAATTCACCCCTCCACTTT